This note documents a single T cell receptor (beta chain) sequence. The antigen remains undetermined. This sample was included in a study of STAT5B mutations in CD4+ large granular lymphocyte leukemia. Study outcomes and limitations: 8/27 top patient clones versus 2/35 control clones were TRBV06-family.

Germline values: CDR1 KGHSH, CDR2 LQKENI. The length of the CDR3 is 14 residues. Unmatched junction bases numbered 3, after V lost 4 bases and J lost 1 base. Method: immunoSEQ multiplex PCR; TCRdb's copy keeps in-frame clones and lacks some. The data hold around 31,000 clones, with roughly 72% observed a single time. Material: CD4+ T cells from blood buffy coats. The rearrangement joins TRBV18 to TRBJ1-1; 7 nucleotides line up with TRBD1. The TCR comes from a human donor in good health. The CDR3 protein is CASSLQGTNTEAFF. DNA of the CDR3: TGTGCCAGCTCACTACAGGGGACGAACACTGAAGCTTTCTTT.